This T cell receptor beta chain derives from a study of a mutant IDH1 vaccine in newly diagnosed glioma. The sample's time point: week 47, end of study. The vaccine gave 300 ug of a 20-mer mutant IDH1 peptide subcutaneously per dose. Measured with immunoSEQ multiplex PCR; TCRdb has only the in-frame clones, and not every one. The data hold roughly 30,000 clones, with more than 65% observed a single time. On this clone: As yet, its antigen is unknown.

CDR1 is MNHEY, CDR2 SVGAGI, per germline. The V end was cut by 8 bases, the J end by 5 bases, with 6 bases between. This CDR3 has 10 amino acids. This TCR was sampled from a man aged 25 to 40 with glioma. The starting material was PBMCs, obtained from a glioma patient whose treatment included an IDH1 peptide vaccine. The gene calls are TRBV6-5 and TRBJ2-5; no definite D call. The DNA for the CDR3 is TGTGCCAGCGGAGCGGAGACCCAGTACTTC. Its protein product is CASGAETQYF.